This section outlines one T cell receptor (beta chain) sequence together with its context. The specificity of this receptor is unknown. Qualities for individual bases were not recorded, and no much larger clone is one base off. These data come from a study of blood T cell repertoires in COVID-19 (TCRdb year 2020). Some background on the complete study: Samples covering the acute and convalescent phases of COVID-19 were provided by collaborators in the United States, Italy and Spain. The material from the prospective study consisted of cDNA or gDNA derived from T cells, B-cell-depleted T cells, or PBMCs. Samples came from the ongoing ImmuneRACE study (first 160 participants) plus 1,254 subjects from 6 global collaborators. Deeply sampled blood TCRbeta repertoires from subjects exposed to, actively infected with, or recovered from COVID-19 were included in the dataset. Nearly every sample came with metadata listing a de-identified subject ID, COVID-19 status, age in years and sex. The repertoires were released in a freely available public database meant as a resource for research on the immune response to SARS-CoV-2. Where available, HLA class I and class II types were taken from metadata supplied by the sample provider and were not determined by assay-based typing.

CDR1 LNHDA and CDR2 SQIVND are derived from the germline V gene (reference sequence). Unmatched junction bases come to 10, with V trimmed by 4 bases and J by 1 base. The cysteine opens and the phenylalanine closes a CDR3 of 17 amino acids. The read is trimmed to its CDR3 DNA, 51 bases read in frame from base 1. TCRbeta CDR3 regions were amplified from genomic DNA by means of the immunoSEQ Assay, a bias-controlled multiplex PCR. In the original analysis: Nucleated cell counts per sample were estimated from amplification of reference gene primers within the assay. Sequence reads were collapsed and filtered to measure the absolute abundance of every unique TCRbeta CDR3 rearrangement. For each sample, productive Simpson clonality was calculated as the square root of Simpson's diversity index across productive rearrangements. Here the immuneACCESS table is served through TCRdb, limited to in-frame sequences with V and J called. Missing clones are a known gap in these copies; in checked studies unresolved V genes cover under half, and the rest lacks a known reason. D and trimming were read from the DNA, whereas the V and J calls and clone size are those reported in that table. A total of roughly 340,000 clones appear in this sample, about 87% of them only once. The ten biggest clones cover roughly 6.3% of the sample.

The paper as a whole reports these results and caveats: The quantity of clinical and demographic metadata differed by source and by participant and was supplied without curation.

At one collaborating source in Seattle, patients were enrolled during active infection and were followed longitudinally through the course of disease. Each collaborating institution followed its own protocols to collect whole blood in K2EDTA tubes. For TCRbeta analysis, collaborators shipped samples as frozen whole blood, isolated PBMCs, or DNA extracted from either of those sample types. Recombination connected TRBV19 to TRBJ2-7; 10 central bases correspond to TRBD2. This TCR was sampled from a woman aged 45-65 years with COVID-19, enrolled during active disease. The sequenced sample consisted of peripheral blood. The DNA sequence is TGTGCCAGTAGTAACGAACGGACTAGCGGAATATCCTACGAGCAGTACTTC. Protein translation: CASSNERTSGISYEQYF.